The present T cell receptor beta chain was sequenced within a study of cytomegalovirus exposure and HLA in healthy donors. V shed 4 bases and J shed 1 base, with 19 bases lying between them. Per the germline V gene, CDR1 is GTSNPN and CDR2 is SVGIG (reference sequence). CDR3 length equals 16 residues. Findings and caveats of the study: Associated with cytomegalovirus, according to the listing, were some 150 TCR beta chains.

Remarks on this clone: Its antigen is not known.

Sequencing used immunoSEQ multiplex PCR; TCRdb keeps in-frame clones, though not all of them. This table has some 240,000 clones, roughly 83% appearing once. The receptor was derived from a woman younger than 30 in good health and CMV-seronegative. The chain is built from TRBV30 and TRBJ1-1; TRBD1 is a possible D gene (6 bases). Sequencing input: PBMCs. In DNA, the CDR3 is TGTGCCTGGAACATAGGGGGAGCGGCGGGGAACACTGAAGCTTTCTTT. Encoded protein: CAWNIGGAAGNTEAFF.